A single sample gave rise to the 8 T cell receptor beta chains below, sequenced in a study of cytomegalovirus exposure and HLA in healthy donors. Primers included in the PCR were 60 Vbeta and 13 Jbeta primers. The protocol was immunoSEQ multiplex PCR, while the TCRdb copy is restricted to in-frame clones and leaves out a portion. The sample lists tens of thousands of clones, about 81% occurring once. The sequenced sample was PBMCs. The receptors were sampled from a human donor in good health.

The chain uses TRBV10-3 and TRBJ2-3; TRBD2 matches 7 bases. Germline trimming cut 8 bases from V and 3 bases from J; bases unmatched to any gene: 5. The germline CDR1 and CDR2 sequences are ENHRY and SYGVKD. The CDR3 has 13 residues. CDR3 sequence (DNA): TGTGCCATCTGGGCGGGGGTTACAGATACGCAGTATTTT. This gives the protein CAIWAGVTDTQYF.

The chain joins TRBV5-1 to TRBJ2-1, with no clear D. Between the trimmed V and J ends, which lost 0 bases and 2 bases, there was a span of 9 bases. The CDR3 consists of 15 residues. Germline V gene sequence: CDR1 SGHRS, CDR2 YFSETQ. The CDR3 DNA reads as TGCGCCAGCAGCTTGGAACAACCCCCCTACAATGAGCAGTTCTTC. It specifies CASSLEQPPYNEQFF.

This clone has only a few counts. One end of the junction varies from germline; a read error may be responsible. CDR3 DNA sequence: TGTTCCAGCAGCGGACTAGACCCAGATACGCAGTATTTT. Residues: CSSSGLDPDTQYF. The V call is TRBV7-9, the J call TRBJ2-3; 7 nucleotides agree with TRBD2. Per germline, CDR1 SEHNR and CDR2 FQNEAQ (reference sequence). The CDR3 length is 13 residues.

The chain combines TRBV28 with TRBJ1-2; 8 nucleotides match TRBD1. Germline trimming cut 6 bases from V and 4 bases from J; bases unmatched to any gene: 10. Germline V gene lookup returns CDR1 MDHEN and CDR2 SYDVKM. This CDR3 has 15 amino acids. This CDR3 is CASRPIQGGIYGYTF. Written as DNA, the CDR3 is TGTGCCAGCAGACCTATACAGGGGGGGATCTATGGCTACACCTTC.

The chain is built from TRBV28 and TRBJ2-4; TRBD2 matches at 12 bases. J was trimmed by 0 bases and V by 1 base; bases with no gene match: 7. Germline CDR1 MDHEN, CDR2 SYDVKM. CDR3 length equals 19 residues. The CDR3 region is CASSLSSSGGGLAKNIQYF. The CDR3 DNA reads as TGTGCCAGCAGTTTATCTTCTAGCGGGGGGGGTCTAGCCAAAAACATTCAGTACTTC. The variable domain in full, with the rest retrieved from reference TRBV28 and TRBJ2-4, is DVKVTQSSRYLVKRTGEKVFLECVQDMDHENMFWYRQDPGLGLRLIYFSYDVKMKEKGDIPEGYSVSREKKERFSLILESASTNQTSMYLCASSLSSSGGGLAKNIQYFGAGTRLSVL.

CDR3 residues: CASNKGQEMSYEQYF. The CDR3 region has the DNA TGCGCCAGCAATAAAGGACAGGAGATGTCCTACGAGCAGTACTTC. The V call is TRBV5-1, the J call TRBJ2-7, with 7 bases aligning to TRBD1. This CDR3 spans 15 amino acids. Germline V lookup: CDR1 SGHRS, CDR2 YFSETQ. The trim removed 6 bases at V and 1 base at J, leaving 10 bases unmatched. Drawing the rest from reference TRBV5-1 and TRBJ2-7, the complete variable domain is KAGVTQTPRYLIKTRGQQVTLSCSPISGHRSVSWYQQTPGQGLQFLFEYFSETQRNKGNFPGRFSGRQFSNSRSEMNVSTLELGDSALYLCASNKGQEMSYEQYFGPGTRLTVT.

V gene TRBV6-5 combines with J gene TRBJ2-3; D remains ambiguous. CDR1 and CDR2 (germline): MNHEY, SVGAGI. The CDR3 sequence is 15 residues long. The V and J ends lost 7 bases and 1 base respectively, with 15 bases between them. CDR3 loop: CASKTFRVGTDTQYF. The CDR3 nucleotides read TGTGCCAGCAAAACCTTTAGAGTTGGCACAGATACGCAGTATTTT.

The chain carries TRBV7-3 and TRBJ2-2, with 15 positions matching TRBD2. Unmatched junction bases numbered 4, after V lost 5 bases and J lost 6 bases. Germline V gene data show CDR1 as SGHTA and CDR2 as FQGTGA. CDR3 size: 16 residues. Here the CDR3 DNA reads TGTGCCAGCAGCAACGGACTAGCGGGGGGGCCCGGGGAGCTGTTTTTT. Translated, it gives CASSNGLAGGPGELFF.